The clone carrying this T cell receptor beta chain turned up a few times. These data belong to a study of blood T cell repertoires in COVID-19. Sequencing was performed with immunoSEQ multiplex PCR; in TCRdb, only in-frame clones are kept and a portion is missing. The table records about 240,000 clones, around 87% of them present only once. Trimming cost V 10 bases and J 4 bases, with 11 bases left between them. CDR1 is ENHRY and CDR2 is SYGVKD in the germline V gene. This CDR3 has 11 residues. Sequencing used PBMCs or T cells enriched from blood (not recorded which). The TCR comes from a woman aged 40 to 49 with acute COVID-19. V and J are TRBV10-3 and TRBJ2-7; weak D call: TRBD1 (5 bases). In nucleotides, the CDR3 is TGTGCCACCCAACAGGAATACGAGCAGTACTTC. The encoded protein is CATQQEYEQYF.